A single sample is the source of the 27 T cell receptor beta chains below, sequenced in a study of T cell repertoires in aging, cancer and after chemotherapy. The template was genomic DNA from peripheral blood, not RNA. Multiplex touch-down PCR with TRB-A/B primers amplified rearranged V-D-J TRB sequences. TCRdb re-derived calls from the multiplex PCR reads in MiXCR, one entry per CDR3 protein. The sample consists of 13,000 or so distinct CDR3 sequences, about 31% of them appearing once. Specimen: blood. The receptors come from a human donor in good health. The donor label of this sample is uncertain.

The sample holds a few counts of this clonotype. The CDR3 loop is CAWTQGWTEAFF. The DNA for the CDR3 is TGTGCCTGGACTCAGGGGTGGACTGAAGCTTTCTTT. This chain joins TRBV30 and TRBJ1-1; D may be TRBD1 (6 bases). V lost 4 bases, J lost 5 bases, and 11 bases lay in between. There are 12 residues in the CDR3. The germline V gene has CDR1 GTSNPN and CDR2 SVGIG (reference sequence).

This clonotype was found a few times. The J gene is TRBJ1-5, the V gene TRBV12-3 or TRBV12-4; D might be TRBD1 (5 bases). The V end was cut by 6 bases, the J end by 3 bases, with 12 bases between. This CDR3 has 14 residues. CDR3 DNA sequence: TGTGCCAGCAGCGACAGAGGGGTCAATCAGCCCCAGCATTTT. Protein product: CASSDRGVNQPQHF.

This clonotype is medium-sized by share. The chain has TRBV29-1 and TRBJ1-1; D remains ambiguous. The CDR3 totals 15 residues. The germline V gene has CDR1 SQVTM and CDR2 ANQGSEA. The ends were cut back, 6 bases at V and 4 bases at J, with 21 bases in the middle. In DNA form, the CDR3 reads TGCAGCGTCCTCCCCTGGGCCGGGCAGAGCACTGAAGCTTTCTTT. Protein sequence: CSVLPWAGQSTEAFF. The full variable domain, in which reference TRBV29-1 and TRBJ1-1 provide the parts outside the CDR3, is SAVISQKPSRDICQRGTSLTIQCQVDSQVTMMFWYRQQPGQSLTLIATANQGSEATYESGFVIDKFPISRPNLTFSTLTVSNMSPEDSSIYLCSVLPWAGQSTEAFFGQGTRLTVV.

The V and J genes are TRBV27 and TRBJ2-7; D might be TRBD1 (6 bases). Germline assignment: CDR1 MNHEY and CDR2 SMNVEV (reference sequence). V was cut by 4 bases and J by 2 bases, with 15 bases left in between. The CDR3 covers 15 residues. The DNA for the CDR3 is TGTGCCAGCAGTTATTCCGGGACACCAACCTACGAGCAGTACTTC. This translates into CASSYSGTPTYEQYF.

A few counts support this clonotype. CDR3 sequence (DNA): TGCAGTGCTAGGGGAGGACAGATAACACCAGACTTTAATGAGCAGTTCTTC. It yields the protein CSARGGQITPDFNEQFF. The rearrangement joins TRBV20-1 to TRBJ2-1; either TRBD1 or TRBD2 may supply D (6 bases each). The CDR3 extends over 17 amino acids. V was clipped by 3 bases and J by 7 bases, with 25 bases between them. Germline values: CDR1 DFQATT, CDR2 SNEGSKA (reference sequence).

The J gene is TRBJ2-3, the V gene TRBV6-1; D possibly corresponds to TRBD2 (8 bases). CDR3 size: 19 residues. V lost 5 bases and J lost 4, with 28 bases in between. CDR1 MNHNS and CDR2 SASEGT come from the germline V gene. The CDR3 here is CASSYSFREGALPADTQYF. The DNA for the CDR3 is TGTGCCAGCAGTTACTCCTTTCGGGAGGGGGCCCTACCCGCAGATACGCAGTATTTT.

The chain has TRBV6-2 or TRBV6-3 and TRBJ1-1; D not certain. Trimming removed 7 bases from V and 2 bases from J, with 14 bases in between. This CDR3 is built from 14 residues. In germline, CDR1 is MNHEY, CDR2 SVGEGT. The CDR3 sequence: CASTDWALNTEAFF. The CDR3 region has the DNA TGTGCCAGCACCGACTGGGCCTTAAACACTGAAGCTTTCTTT.

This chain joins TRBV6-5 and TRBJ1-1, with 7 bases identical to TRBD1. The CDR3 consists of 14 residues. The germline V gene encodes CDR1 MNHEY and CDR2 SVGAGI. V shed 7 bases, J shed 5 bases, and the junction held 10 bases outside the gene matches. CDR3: CASTRQGIWTEAFF. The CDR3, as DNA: TGTGCCAGCACCCGACAGGGTATATGGACTGAAGCTTTCTTT.

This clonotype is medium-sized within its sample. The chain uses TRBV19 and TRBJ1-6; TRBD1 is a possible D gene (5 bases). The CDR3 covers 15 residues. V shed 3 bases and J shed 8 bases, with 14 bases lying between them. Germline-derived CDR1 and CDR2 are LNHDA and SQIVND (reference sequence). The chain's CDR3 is CASSMTGLRDSPLHF. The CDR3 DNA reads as TGTGCCAGTAGTATGACGGGGCTGCGAGATTCACCCCTCCACTTT.

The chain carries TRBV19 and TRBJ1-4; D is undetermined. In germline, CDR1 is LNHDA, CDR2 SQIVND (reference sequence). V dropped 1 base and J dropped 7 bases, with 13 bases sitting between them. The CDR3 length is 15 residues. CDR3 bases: TGTGCCAGTAGTATAGCTGAGGGTTGGGGTGAAAAACTGTTTTTT. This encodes CASSIAEGWGEKLFF.

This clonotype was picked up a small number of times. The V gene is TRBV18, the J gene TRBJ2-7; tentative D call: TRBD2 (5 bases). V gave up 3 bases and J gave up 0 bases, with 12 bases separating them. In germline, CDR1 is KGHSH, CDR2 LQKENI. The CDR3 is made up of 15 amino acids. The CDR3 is CASSPPGSRSYEQYF. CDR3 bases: TGTGCCAGCTCACCTCCGGGGAGCCGCTCCTACGAGCAGTACTTC. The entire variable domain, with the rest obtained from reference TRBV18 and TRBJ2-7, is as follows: NAGVMQNPRHLVRRRGQEARLRCSPMKGHSHVYWYRQLPEEGLKFMVYLQKENIIDESGMPKERFSAEFPKEGPSILRIQQVVRGDSAAYFCASSPPGSRSYEQYFGPGTRLTVT.

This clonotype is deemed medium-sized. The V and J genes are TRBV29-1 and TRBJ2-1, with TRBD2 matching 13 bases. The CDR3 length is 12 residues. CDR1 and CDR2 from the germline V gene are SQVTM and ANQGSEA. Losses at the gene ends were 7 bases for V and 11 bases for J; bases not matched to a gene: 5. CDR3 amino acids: CSGGTSGNKQFF. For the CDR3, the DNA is TGCAGCGGCGGGACTAGCGGGAACAAGCAGTTCTTC.

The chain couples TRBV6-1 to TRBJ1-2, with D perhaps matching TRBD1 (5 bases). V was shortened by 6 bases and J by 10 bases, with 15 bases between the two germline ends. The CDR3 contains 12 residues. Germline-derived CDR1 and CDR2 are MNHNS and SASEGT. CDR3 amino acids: CASSAGPILYTF. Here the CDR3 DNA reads TGTGCCAGCAGCGCGGGGCCCATACTCTACACCTTC.

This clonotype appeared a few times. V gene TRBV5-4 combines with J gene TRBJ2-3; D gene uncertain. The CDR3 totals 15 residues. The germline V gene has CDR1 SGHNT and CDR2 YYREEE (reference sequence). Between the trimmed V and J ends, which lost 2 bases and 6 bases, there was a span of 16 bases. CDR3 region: CASSFAPTPEDTQYF. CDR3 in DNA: TGTGCCAGCAGCTTCGCCCCCACCCCCGAGGATACGCAGTATTTT.

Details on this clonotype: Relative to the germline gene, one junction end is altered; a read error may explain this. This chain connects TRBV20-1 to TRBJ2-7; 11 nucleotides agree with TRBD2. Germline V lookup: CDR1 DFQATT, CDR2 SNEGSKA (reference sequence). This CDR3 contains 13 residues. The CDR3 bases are TGCAGTGTTAGACTAGCGGGGCCGGGCGAGCAGTACTTC. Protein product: CSVRLAGPGEQYF.

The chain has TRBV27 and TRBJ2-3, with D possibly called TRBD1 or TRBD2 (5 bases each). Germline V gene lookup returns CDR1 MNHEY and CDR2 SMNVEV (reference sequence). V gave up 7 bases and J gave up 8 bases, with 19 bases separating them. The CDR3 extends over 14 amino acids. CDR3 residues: CASKDSRRTPTQYF. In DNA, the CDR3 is TGTGCCAGCAAGGATAGCAGGAGGACACCTACGCAGTATTTT.

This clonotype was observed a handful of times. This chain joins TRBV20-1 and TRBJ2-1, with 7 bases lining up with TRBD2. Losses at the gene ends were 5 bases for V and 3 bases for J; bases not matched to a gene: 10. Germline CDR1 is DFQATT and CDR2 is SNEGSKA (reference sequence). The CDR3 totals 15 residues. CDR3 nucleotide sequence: TGCAGTGCTGTGGACCCCGGGACTAACTACAATGAGCAGTTCTTC. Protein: CSAVDPGTNYNEQFF.

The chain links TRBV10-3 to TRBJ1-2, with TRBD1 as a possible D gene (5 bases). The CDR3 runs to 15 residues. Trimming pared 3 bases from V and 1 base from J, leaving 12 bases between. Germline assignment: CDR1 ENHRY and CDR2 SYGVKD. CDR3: CAISDQPQGNYGYTF. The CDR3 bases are TGTGCCATCAGTGACCAACCGCAGGGTAACTATGGCTACACCTTC.

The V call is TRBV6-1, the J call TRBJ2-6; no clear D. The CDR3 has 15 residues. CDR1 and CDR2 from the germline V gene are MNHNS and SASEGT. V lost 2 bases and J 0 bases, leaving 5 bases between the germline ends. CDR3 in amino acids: CASSELYSGANVLTF. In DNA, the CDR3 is TGTGCCAGCAGTGAACTATACTCTGGGGCCAACGTCCTGACTTTC.

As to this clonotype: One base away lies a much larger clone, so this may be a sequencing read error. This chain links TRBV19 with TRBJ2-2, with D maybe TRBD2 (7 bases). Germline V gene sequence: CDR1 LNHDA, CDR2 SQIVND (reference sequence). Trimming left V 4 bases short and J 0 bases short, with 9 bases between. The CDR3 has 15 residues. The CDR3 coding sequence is TGTGCCAGTAGTACCGGGGGGCCGAACACCGGGGAGCTGTTTTTT. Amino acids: CASSTGGPNTGELFF.

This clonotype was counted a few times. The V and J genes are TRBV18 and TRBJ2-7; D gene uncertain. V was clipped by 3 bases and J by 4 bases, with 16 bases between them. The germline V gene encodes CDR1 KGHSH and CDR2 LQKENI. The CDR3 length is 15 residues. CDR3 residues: CASSPGHTVAYEQYF. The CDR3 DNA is TGTGCCAGCTCACCCGGCCATACGGTCGCGTACGAGCAGTACTTC.

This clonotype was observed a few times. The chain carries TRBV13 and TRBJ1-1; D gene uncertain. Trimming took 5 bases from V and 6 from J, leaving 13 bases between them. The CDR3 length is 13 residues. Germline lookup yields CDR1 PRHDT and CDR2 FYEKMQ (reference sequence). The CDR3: CASSPPQFPEAFF. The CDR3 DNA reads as TGTGCCAGCAGCCCCCCTCAGTTCCCTGAAGCTTTCTTT.

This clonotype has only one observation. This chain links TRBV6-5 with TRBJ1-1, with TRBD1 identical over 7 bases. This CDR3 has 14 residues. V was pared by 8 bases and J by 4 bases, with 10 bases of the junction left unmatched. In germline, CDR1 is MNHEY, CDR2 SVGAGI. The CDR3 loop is CASCRTGVRTEAFF. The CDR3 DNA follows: TGTGCCAGCTGTCGTACAGGGGTCCGCACTGAAGCTTTCTTT.

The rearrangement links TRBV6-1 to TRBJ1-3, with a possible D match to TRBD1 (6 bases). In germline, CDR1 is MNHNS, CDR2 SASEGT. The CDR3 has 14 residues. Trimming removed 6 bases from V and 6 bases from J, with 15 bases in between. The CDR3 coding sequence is TGTGCCAGCAGCCTGGGACACCTGGCAAACACCATATATTTT. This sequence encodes CASSLGHLANTIYF.

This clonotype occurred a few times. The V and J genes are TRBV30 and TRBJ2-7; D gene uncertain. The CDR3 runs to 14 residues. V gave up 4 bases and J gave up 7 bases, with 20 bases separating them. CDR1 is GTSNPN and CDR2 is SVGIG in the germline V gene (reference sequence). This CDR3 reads CAWTSAGGSVEQYF. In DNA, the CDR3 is TGTGCCTGGACTTCTGCCGGTGGCAGTGTAGAGCAGTACTTC.

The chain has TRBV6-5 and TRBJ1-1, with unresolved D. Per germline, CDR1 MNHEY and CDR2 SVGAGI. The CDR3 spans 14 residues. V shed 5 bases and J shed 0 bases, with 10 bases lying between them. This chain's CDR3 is CASSPSGLNTEAFF. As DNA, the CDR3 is TGTGCCAGCAGTCCCTCTGGGCTGAACACTGAAGCTTTCTTT.

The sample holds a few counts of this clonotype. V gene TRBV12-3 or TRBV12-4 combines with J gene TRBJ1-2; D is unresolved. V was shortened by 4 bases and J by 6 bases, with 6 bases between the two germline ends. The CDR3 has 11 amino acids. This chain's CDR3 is CASSSGNGYTF. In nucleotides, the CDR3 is TGTGCCAGCAGTTCTGGGAATGGCTACACCTTC.